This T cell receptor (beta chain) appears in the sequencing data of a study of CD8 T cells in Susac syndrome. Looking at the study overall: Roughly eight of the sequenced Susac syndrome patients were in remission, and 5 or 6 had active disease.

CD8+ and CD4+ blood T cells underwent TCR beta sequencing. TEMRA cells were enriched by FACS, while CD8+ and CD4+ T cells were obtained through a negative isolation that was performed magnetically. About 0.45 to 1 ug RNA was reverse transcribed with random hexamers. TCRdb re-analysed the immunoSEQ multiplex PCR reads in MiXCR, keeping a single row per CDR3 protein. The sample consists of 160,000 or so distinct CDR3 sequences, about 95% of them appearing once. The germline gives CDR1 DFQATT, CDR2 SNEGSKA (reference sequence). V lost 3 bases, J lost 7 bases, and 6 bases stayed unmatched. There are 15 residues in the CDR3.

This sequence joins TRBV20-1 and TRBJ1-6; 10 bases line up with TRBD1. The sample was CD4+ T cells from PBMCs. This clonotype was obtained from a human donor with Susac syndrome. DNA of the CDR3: TGCAGTGCTAGTGACAGGGGGCCGGGGAATTCACCCCTCCACTTT. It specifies CSASDRGPGNSPLHF.